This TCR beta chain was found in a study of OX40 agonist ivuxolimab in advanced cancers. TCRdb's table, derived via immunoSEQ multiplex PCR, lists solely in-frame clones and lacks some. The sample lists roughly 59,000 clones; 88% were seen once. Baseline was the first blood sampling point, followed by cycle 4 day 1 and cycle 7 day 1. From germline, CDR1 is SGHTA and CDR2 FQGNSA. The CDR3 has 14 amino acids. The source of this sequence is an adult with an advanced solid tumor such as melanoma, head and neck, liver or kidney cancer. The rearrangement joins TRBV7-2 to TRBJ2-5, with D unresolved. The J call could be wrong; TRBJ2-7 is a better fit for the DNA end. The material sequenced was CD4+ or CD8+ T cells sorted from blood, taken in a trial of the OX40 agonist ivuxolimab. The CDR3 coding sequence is TGTGCCAGCAGCCTCTCGCAGAGCTACTACGAGCAGTACTTC. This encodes CASSLSQSYYEQYF.